This TCR beta chain was identified during a study of blood T cells in healthy people across ages (dated by TCRdb to 2014 to 2015). For the study in its entirety: In model experiments, roughly one uniquely barcoded TCR beta cDNA molecule per two T cells was captured by template switching. Donors were grouped into four age groups: young (average approximately 15 years), middle-aged (around 39), aged (roughly 62) and long-lived (approximately 78). To avoid experimental bias, donors of different ages were spread randomly across the sequencing lanes. Using the same blood draw, the study looked at two additional independent replicas of 1 million unique cDNA reads for two donors, one aged 18 to 30 and the other aged 80 or older. The study measured age-related changes in TCR beta repertoire diversity using deep sequencing normalized with unique cDNA molecular identifiers. Study-wide conclusions, independent of this receptor: Donor CMV infection status was unknown, potentially confounding age-related changes in expanded clonotypes. Observed TCR beta diversity per million T cells fell roughly linearly with age, and a significant reduction was already apparent by age roughly 41. Total diversity estimates from one million sequenced T cells were considered lower bounds and underestimates. Since profiling was done on bulk unsorted PBMCs, naive and antigen-experienced compartments could not be conclusively compared. The percentage of naive T cells measured by flow cytometry correlated strongly with observed TCR beta diversity. Compared with the aged group, the long-lived group had more naive CD4+ T cells, fewer expanded clones and increased TCR diversity, suggesting age selection.

In regard to this clonotype: Its antigen target is currently unknown. No base-level quality is on record; no much larger clone is a single base apart.

The germline V gene yields SGHRS for CDR1 and YFSETQ for CDR2. The cysteine opens and the phenylalanine closes a CDR3 of 15 amino acids. Just CDR3 DNA is preserved here, 45 bases in frame from base 1. The trim is 1 base for V and 3 bases for J, with a gap of 10 bases between the germline ends. The donors were 40 or so Caucasian individuals from Russia, aged 6 to 90 years, who were systemically healthy. Each donor gave 8 to 10 milliliters of peripheral blood, collected into EDTA-treated Vacutainer tubes. Ficoll-Paque density-gradient centrifugation was used to isolate PBMCs, with at least 7 million per sample. Total RNA, at least 5 micrograms per sample, was extracted from PBMCs with Trizol reagent. The percentages of naive CD45RAhigh/CD27high T cells were determined by flow cytometry on a PBMC aliquot from every donor. The protocol used for the library was 5' RACE. Instrument on record: Illumina HiSeq 2500. A second PCR of roughly 7 to 12 cycles was performed with a sample-barcoded 5' primer and a J-beta primer mix. A template-switch 5' adaptor carrying 12 random nucleotides introduced a unique molecular identifier onto each TCR beta cDNA molecule. Each sample yielded at least 2.5 million CDR3-containing paired-end reads. First-strand cDNA was synthesized from all RNA with the Mint cDNA synthesis kit, primed by a TRBC-specific oligonucleotide. After uracil-DNA glycosylase treatment, a first 18-cycle PCR used universal primers M1SS and BC2_uni_R on all cDNA. Regarding the original processing steps: Each sample was normalized by randomly selecting 1 million high-quality reads, each carrying a distinct molecular identifier. Reads with shared molecular identifiers were discarded instead of being binned into consensus sequences. MiTCR, run with a Q25 quality threshold and the strictest error-elimination algorithm, handled CDR3 identification, clonotype clustering and error correction. A nonparametric unseen species model using Euler transformation provided a lower-bound estimate of total TCR beta diversity. Clones were called with MiXCR by TCRdb after fastp trimmed the public reads at Q25, and only in-frame beta chains were retained. Entries are consolidated by CDR3 protein sequence, retaining the most common genes and DNA. These V and J calls derive from TCRdb rather than the authors' analysis. Here the sample has around 400,000 distinct CDR3 sequences; about 49% occur a single time. 45% to 60% of the sample is held by the ten biggest clonotypes.

Material: blood. The rearranged segments are TRBV5-1 and TRBJ2-2; the D element could tentatively be TRBD1 or TRBD2, as 6 bases agree for each. This receptor was obtained from a man aged 60-69 years in good health. CDR3 loop: CASSLRGRYTGELFF. The DNA sequence reads TGCGCCAGCAGCTTGCGGGGGCGCTACACCGGGGAGCTGTTTTTT. This CDR3, with the reference TRBV5-1 and TRBJ2-2 proteins standing in past its ends, gives the full variable domain KAGVTQTPRYLIKTRGQQVTLSCSPISGHRSVSWYQQTPGQGLQFLFEYFSETQRNKGNFPGRFSGRQFSNSRSEMNVSTLELGDSALYLCASSLRGRYTGELFFGEGSRLTVL.